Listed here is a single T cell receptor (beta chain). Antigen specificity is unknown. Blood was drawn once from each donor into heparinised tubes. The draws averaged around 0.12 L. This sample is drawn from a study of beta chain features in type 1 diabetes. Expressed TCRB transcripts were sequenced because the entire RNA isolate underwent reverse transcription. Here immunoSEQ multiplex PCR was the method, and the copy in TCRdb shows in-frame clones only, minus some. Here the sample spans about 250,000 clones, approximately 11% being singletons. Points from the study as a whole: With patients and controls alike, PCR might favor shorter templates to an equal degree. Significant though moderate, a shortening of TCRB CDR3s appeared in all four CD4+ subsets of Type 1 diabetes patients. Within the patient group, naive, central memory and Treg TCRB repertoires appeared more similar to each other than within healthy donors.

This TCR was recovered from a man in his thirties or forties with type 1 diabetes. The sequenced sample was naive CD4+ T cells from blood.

CDR3 residues: CSVRLASETQYF. DNA of the CDR3: TGCAGCGTCAGACTAGCGTCTGAGACCCAGTACTTC. The gene calls are TRBV29-1 and TRBJ2-5; 8 bases align to TRBD2. V gave up 6 bases and J gave up 5 bases; unmatched junction bases: 5. Germline CDR1 reads SQVTM; CDR2 reads ANQGSEA. This CDR3 spans 12 amino acids.